This TCR beta chain was identified in a study of cytomegalovirus exposure and HLA in healthy donors. The study, taken as a whole, reports: Common viral pathogens were later found to be apparently linked to several of the most significant clusters. A later analysis reportedly found fewer N-insertions in an Asian-associated ancestry cluster than the roughly 670-donor mean.

The V gene's germline CDR1 is SEHNR and CDR2 FQNEAQ (reference sequence). Trimming removed 5 bases at V and 1 base at J, with 11 bases between. The CDR3 sequence is 15 residues long. Concerning this clone itself: What it recognizes is unknown.

In the PCR, 60 Vbeta and 13 Jbeta primers were used. Sequenced by immunoSEQ multiplex PCR; TCRdb stores in-frame clones only, minus some. The table lists fewer than 150,000 clones, around 77% of them singletons. The sequencing input was PBMCs. The source is a woman aged 45-60 years in good health and CMV-seronegative. V gene TRBV7-9 combines with J gene TRBJ1-4, with a tentative D call TRBD1 (6 bases). The CDR3 loop reads CASSLQGVTNEKLFF. The CDR3 nucleotides read TGTGCCAGCAGCCTACAGGGCGTAACTAATGAAAAACTGTTTTTT.